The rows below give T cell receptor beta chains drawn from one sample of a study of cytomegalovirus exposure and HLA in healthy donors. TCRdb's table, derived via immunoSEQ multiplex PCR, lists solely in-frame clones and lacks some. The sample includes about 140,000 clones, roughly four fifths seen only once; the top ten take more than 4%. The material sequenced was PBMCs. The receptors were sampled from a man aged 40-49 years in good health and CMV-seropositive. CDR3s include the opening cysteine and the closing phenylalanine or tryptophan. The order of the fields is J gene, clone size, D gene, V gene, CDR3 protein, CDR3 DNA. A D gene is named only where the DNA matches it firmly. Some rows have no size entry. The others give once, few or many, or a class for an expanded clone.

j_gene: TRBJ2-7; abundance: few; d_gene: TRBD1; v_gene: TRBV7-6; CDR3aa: CASSGTGMEQYF; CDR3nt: TGTGCCAGCAGCGGGACAGGGATGGAGCAGTACTTC
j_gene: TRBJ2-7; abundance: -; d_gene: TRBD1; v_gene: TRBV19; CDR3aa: CASSRTGPLYEQYF; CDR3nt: TGTGCCAGTAGTCGGACAGGGCCGCTCTACGAGCAGTACTTC
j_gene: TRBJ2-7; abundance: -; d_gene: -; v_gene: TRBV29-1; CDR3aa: CSVVKAGKAYEQYF; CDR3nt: TGCAGCGTTGTCAAGGCGGGCAAAGCCTACGAGCAGTACTTC
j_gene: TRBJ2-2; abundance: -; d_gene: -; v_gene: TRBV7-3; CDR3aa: CASSRGGELFF; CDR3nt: TGTGCCAGCAGTCGCGGCGGGGAGCTGTTTTTT
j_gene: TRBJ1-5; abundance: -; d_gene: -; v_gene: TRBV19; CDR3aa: CASSWASRQPQHF; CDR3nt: TGTGCCAGTAGTTGGGCCTCTCGGCAGCCCCAGCATTTT
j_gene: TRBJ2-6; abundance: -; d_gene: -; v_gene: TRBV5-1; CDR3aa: CASTIDSVTSGANVLTF; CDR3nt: TGCGCCAGCACCATCGACAGCGTTACCTCTGGGGCCAACGTCCTGACTTTC
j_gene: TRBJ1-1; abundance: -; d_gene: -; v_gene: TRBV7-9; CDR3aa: CSSSLIGTEAFF; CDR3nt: TGTTCCAGCAGCTTAATCGGGACTGAAGCTTTCTTT
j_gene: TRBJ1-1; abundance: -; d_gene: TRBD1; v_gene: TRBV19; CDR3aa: CASSTGGGRNTEAFF; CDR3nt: TGTGCCAGTAGTACAGGGGGCGGGAGGAACACTGAAGCTTTCTTT
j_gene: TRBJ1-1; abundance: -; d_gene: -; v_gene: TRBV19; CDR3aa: CASSNTGNTEAFF; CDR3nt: TGTGCCAGTAGTAACACAGGTAACACTGAAGCTTTCTTT
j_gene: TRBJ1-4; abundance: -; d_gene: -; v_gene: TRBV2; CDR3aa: CASSGQGSDEKLFF; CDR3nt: TGTGCCAGCAGTGGGCAGGGGAGTGATGAAAAACTGTTTTTT
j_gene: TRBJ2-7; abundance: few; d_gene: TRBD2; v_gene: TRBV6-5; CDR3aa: CASRSGGATYEQYF; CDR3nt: TGTGCCAGCAGGAGCGGGGGGGCCACCTACGAGCAGTACTTC
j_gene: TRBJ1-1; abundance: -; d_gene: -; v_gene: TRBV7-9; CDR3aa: CSSSAGQLNTEAFF; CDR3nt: TGTTCCAGCAGCGCTGGACAGTTGAACACTGAAGCTTTCTTT
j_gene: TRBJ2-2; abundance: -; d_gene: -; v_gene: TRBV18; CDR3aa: CASSPPMGPNTGELFF; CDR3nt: TGTGCCAGCTCACCGCCCATGGGCCCGAACACCGGGGAGCTGTTTTTT
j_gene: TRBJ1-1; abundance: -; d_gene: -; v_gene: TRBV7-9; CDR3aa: CASSLRGSYTEAFF; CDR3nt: TGTGCCAGCAGCTTAAGGGGTTCATACACTGAAGCTTTCTTT
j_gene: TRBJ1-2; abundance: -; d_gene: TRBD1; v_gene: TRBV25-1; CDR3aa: CASSTKGADRDYGYTF; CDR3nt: TGTGCCAGCAGTACCAAGGGGGCTGATCGGGACTATGGCTACACCTTC
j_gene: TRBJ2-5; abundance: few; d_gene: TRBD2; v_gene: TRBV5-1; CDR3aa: CASLRGLAGEETQYF; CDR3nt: TGCGCCAGCTTAAGGGGACTAGCGGGGGAAGAGACCCAGTACTTC
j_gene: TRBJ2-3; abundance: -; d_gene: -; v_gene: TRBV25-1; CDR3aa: CASSDPKAADTQYF; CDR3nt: TGTGCCAGCAGTGATCCAAAGGCGGCAGATACGCAGTATTTT
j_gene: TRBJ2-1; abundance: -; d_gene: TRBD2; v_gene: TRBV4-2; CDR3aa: CASSQVGLAAIYNEQFF; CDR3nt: TGTGCCAGCAGCCAAGTGGGACTAGCGGCTATCTACAATGAGCAGTTCTTC
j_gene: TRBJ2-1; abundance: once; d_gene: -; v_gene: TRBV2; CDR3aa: CASKQDKAYNEQFF; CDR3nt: TGTGCCAGCAAACAGGACAAGGCTTACAATGAGCAGTTCTTC
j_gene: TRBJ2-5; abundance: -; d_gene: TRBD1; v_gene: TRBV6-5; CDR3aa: CASSYSQGAQETQYF; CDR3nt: TGTGCCAGCAGTTACTCGCAGGGGGCCCAAGAGACCCAGTACTTC
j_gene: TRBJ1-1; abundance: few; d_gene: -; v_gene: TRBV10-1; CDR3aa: CASKRETNTEAFF; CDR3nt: TGCGCCAGCAAGCGAGAGACGAACACTGAAGCTTTCTTT
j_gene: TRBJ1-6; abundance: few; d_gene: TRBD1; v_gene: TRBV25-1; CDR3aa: CASSVRDRGFPLHF; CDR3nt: TGTGCCAGCAGTGTCCGGGACAGGGGGTTTCCCCTCCACTTT
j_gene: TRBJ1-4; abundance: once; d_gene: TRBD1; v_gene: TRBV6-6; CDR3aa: CASSSGTGRTNEKLFF; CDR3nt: TGTGCCAGCAGTTCCGGGACAGGACGAACTAATGAAAAACTGTTTTTT
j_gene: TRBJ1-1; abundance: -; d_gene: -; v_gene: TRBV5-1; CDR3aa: CASSWGGGTEAFF; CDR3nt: TGCGCCAGCAGCTGGGGAGGAGGCACTGAAGCTTTCTTT
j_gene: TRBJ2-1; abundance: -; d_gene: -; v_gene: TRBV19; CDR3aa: CASSMTVYNEQFF; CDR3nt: TGTGCCAGTAGTATGACAGTATACAATGAGCAGTTCTTC
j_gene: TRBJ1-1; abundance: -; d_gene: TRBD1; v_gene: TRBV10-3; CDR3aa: CAIRPTGYDEAFF; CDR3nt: TGTGCCATCAGACCGACAGGGTACGATGAAGCTTTCTTT
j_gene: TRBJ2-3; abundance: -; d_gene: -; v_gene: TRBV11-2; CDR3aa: CASSQTDTQYF; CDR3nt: TGTGCCAGCAGCCAAACAGATACGCAGTATTTT
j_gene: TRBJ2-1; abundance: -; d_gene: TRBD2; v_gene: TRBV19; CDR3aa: CASSRPAGVRNEQFF; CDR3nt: TGTGCCAGTAGTAGGCCAGCGGGAGTAAGGAATGAGCAGTTCTTC
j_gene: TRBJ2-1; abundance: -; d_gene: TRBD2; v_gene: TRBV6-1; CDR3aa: CASSEVSGLAQEQFF; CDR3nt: TGTGCCAGCAGTGAAGTATCCGGACTAGCCCAGGAGCAGTTCTTC
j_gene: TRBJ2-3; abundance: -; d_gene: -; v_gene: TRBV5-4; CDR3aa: CASSSGTTPSTDTQYF; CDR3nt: TGTGCCAGCAGCTCCGGGACAACACCTAGCACAGATACGCAGTATTTT
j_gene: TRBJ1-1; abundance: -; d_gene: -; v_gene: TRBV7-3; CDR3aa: CASSSGGDRGSEAFF; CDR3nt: TGTGCCAGCAGCTCCGGGGGGGACCGGGGGTCCGAAGCTTTCTTT
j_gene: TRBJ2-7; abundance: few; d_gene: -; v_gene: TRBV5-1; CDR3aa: CASSLVGRGLSREQYF; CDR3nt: TGCGCCAGCAGCTTGGTCGGCAGGGGTTTATCGCGTGAGCAGTACTTC
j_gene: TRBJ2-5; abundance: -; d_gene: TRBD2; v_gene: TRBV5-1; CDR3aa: CASSTGLAGEETQYF; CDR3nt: TGCGCCAGCAGCACGGGACTAGCGGGAGAAGAGACCCAGTACTTC
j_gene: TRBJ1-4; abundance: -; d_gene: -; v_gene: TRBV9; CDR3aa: CASSVEGRDNEKLFF; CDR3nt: TGTGCCAGCAGCGTAGAGGGCAGGGATAATGAAAAACTGTTTTTT
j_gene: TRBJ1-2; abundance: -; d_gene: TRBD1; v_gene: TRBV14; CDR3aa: CASSQDWAGGPYGYTF; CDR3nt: TGTGCCAGCAGCCAAGATTGGGCAGGGGGCCCCTATGGCTACACCTTC
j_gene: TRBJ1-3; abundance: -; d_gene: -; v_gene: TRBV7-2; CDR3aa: CASSLAEGRSGNTIYF; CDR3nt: TGTGCCAGCAGCTTAGCGGAGGGGCGCTCTGGAAACACCATATATTTT
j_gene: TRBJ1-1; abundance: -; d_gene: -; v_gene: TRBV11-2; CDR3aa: CASSVVLRDTEAFF; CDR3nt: TGTGCCAGCAGCGTTGTATTACGGGACACTGAAGCTTTCTTT
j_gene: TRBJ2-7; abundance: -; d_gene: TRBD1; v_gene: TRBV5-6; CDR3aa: CASSSPGQGVYEQYF; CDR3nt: TGTGCCAGCAGCTCACCGGGACAGGGGGTGTACGAGCAGTACTTC
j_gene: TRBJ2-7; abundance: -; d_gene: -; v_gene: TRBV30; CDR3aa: CAWSKEGPHEQYF; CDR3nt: TGTGCCTGGAGTAAGGAGGGCCCCCACGAGCAGTACTTC
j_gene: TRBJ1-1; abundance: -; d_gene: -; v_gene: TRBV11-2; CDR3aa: CASSLVYSQPSEAFF; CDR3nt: TGTGCCAGCAGCTTAGTATACAGCCAACCCTCTGAAGCTTTCTTT
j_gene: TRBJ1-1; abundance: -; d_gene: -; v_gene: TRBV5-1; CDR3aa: CASSLAGTNTEAFF; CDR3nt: TGCGCCAGCAGCTTGGCGGGTACCAACACTGAAGCTTTCTTT
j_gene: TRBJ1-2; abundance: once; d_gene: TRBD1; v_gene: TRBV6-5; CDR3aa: CASKSLPGGDGYTF; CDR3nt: TGTGCCAGCAAAAGCCTTCCAGGGGGCGATGGCTACACCTTC
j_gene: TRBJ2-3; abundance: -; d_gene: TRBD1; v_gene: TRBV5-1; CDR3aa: CASSFEGASPDTQYF; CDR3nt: TGCGCCAGCAGCTTTGAGGGGGCCTCGCCAGATACGCAGTATTTT
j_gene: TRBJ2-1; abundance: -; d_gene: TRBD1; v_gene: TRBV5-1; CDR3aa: CASGRGTGSLEQFF; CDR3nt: TGCGCCAGTGGTCGGGGGACAGGCTCGCTTGAGCAGTTCTTC
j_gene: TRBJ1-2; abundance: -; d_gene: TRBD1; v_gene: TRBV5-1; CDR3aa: CASRPGQGKRSYTF; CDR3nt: TGCGCCAGCAGACCAGGACAGGGAAAAAGGAGCTACACCTTC
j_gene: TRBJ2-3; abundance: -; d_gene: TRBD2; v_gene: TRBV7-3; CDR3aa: CASSILAGGMDTQYF; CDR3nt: TGTGCCAGCAGCATACTAGCGGGAGGGATGGATACGCAGTATTTT
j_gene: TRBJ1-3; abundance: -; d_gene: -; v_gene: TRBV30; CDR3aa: CAEGAGNTIYF; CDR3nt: TGTGCCGAGGGGGCTGGAAACACCATATATTTT
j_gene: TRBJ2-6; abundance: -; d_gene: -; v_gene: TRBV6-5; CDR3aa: CASSYNVFSGANVLTF; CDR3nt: TGTGCCAGCAGTTACAATGTATTTTCTGGGGCCAACGTCCTGACTTTC
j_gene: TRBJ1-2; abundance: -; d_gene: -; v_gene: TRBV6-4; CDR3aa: CASSDSGTGGYTF; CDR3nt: TGTGCCAGCAGTGACTCGGGTACAGGCGGCTACACCTTC
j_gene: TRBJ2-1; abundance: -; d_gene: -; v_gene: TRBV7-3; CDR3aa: CASSLNWGLQNEQFF; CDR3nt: TGTGCCAGCAGCTTAAACTGGGGGCTGCAGAATGAGCAGTTCTTC
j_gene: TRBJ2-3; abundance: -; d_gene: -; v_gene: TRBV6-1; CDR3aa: CASSAQAASTDTQYF; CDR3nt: TGTGCCAGCAGTGCCCAAGCGGCTAGCACAGATACGCAGTATTTT
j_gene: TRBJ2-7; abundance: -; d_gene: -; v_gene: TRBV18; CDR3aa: CASSHDRQDPKQYF; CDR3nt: TGTGCCAGCTCACACGACAGACAGGACCCCAAGCAGTACTTC
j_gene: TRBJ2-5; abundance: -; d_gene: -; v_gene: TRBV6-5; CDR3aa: CASSYGGANHQETQYF; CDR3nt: TGTGCCAGCAGTTACGGAGGAGCCAACCACCAAGAGACCCAGTACTTC
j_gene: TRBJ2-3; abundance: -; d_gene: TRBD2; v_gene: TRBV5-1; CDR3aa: CASSLGTSGGDTQYF; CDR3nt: TGCGCCAGCAGCTTGGGGACTAGCGGGGGAGATACGCAGTATTTT
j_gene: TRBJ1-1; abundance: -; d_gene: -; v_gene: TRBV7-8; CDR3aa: CASSFPPSSGYTEAFF; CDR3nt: TGTGCCAGCAGCTTCCCTCCGAGTAGCGGGTACACTGAAGCTTTCTTT
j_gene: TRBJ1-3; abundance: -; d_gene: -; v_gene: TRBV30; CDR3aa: CAWSVPLGEGKSSGNTIYF; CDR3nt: TGTGCCTGGAGTGTACCCCTCGGAGAGGGAAAGTCTTCTGGAAACACCATATATTTT
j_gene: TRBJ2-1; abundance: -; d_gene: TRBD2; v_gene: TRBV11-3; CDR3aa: CASSFGTSGGTEQFF; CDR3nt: TGTGCCAGCAGCTTCGGGACTAGCGGGGGGACTGAGCAGTTCTTC
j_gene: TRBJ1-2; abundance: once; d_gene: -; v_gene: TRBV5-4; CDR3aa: CASSLAGAAGYGYTF; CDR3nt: TGTGCCAGCAGCTTGGCTGGGGCAGCAGGCTATGGCTACACCTTC
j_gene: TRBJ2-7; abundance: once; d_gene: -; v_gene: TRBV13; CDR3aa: CASSPQGWYEQYF; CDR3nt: TGTGCCAGCAGCCCCCAGGGGTGGTACGAGCAGTACTTC